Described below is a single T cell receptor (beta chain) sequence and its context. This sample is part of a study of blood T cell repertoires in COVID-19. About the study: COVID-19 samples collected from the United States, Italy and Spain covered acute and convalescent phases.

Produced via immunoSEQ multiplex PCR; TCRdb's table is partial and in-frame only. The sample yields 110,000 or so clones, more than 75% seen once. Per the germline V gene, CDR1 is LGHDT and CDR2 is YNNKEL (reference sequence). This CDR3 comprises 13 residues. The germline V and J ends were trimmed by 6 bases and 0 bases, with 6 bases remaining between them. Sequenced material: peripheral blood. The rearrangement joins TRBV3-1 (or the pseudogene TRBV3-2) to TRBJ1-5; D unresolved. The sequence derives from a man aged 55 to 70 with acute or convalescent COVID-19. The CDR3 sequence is CASRHYSNQPQHF. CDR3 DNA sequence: TGTGCCAGCAGACATTATAGCAATCAGCCCCAGCATTTT.